This entry describes one TCR beta chain. Compared with germline, one end of the junction differs, possibly owing to a read error. Three rounds of nested PCR, following a modified ARM-PCR protocol, produced the TCRbeta library. TCRdb ran MiXCR on the multiplex PCR reads and lists one entry per CDR3 protein. The sample contains around 76,000 distinct CDR3 sequences, about 80% of which appear only once. Germline values: CDR1 MGHRA, CDR2 YSYEKL. The CDR3 loop spans 19 amino acids. This entry is derived from a study of tumor and adjacent non-tumor tissue in lung cancer. Study summary: Patients were aged about 30 to 80, nine to eleven men and 4 to 6 women, stage I to III. Samples averaged roughly 4.2 million productive TCRbeta reads each.

This sample's RNA came from whole unsorted tissue. This non-tumor lung sample came from over 3 cm beyond the tumor edge. This clonotype was obtained from a man between 70 and 80 years old with non-small cell lung cancer. The sequenced material came from distant non-tumor lung tissue. This chain links TRBV4-1 with TRBJ2-2; the D gene is possibly TRBD2 (6 bases). DNA of the CDR3: TGCGCCAGCGGCCAAACTTCATTTTGGGCGGGATCAGTCACCGGGGAGCTGTTTTTT. Amino acids: CASGQTSFWAGSVTGELFF.